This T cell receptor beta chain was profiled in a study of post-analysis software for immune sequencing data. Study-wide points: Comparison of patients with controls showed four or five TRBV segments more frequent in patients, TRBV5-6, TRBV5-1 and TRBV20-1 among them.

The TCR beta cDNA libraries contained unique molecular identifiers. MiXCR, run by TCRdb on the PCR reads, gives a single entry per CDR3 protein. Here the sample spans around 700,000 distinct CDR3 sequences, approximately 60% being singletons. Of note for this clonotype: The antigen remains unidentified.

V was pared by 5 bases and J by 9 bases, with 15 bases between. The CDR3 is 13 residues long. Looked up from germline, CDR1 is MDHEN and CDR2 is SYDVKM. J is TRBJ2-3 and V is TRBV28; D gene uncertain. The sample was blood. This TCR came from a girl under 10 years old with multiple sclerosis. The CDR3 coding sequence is TGTGCCAGCAGTACCCCCGCTACAGCGACGCAGTATTTT. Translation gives CASSTPATATQYF.